Listed here are 12 T cell receptor beta chains from one sample, sequenced in a study of T cell responses to AZD1222 COVID-19 vaccine. Produced via immunoSEQ multiplex PCR; TCRdb's table is partial and in-frame only. The data hold 170,000 or so clones, with about nine tenths observed a single time. The sequencing here drew on peripheral blood, taken on day 0 of AZD1222 vaccination. The origin of the receptors is an adult in good health.

This clone was seen once. The chain employs TRBV4-1 and TRBJ1-1; 8 bases agree with TRBD1. The ends lost 1 base at V and 5 bases at J; junction bases unmatched: 6. Germline V gene sequence: CDR1 MGHRA, CDR2 YSYEKL. The CDR3 has 15 residues. The CDR3 nucleotides read TGCGCCAGCAGCCAAGTATCCAGGGGGCGAACTGAAGCTTTCTTT. Translated: CASSQVSRGRTEAFF.

The CDR3 DNA is TGTGCCAGCAGTATCAGGGAGAATAGCAATCAGCCCCAGCATTTT. Protein product: CASSIRENSNQPQHF. The V gene is TRBV6-5, the J gene TRBJ1-5; weak D call: TRBD1 (5 bases). Germline lookup yields CDR1 MNHEY and CDR2 SVGAGI. With 5 bases removed from V and 0 bases from J, the gap between germline ends came to 11 bases. The CDR3 runs to 15 residues.

The chain has TRBV11-2 and TRBJ2-3; D gene ambiguous. The CDR3 has 14 amino acids. Germline values: CDR1 SGHAT, CDR2 FQNNGV. V gave up 0 bases and J gave up 3 bases, with 7 bases separating them. The CDR3 DNA follows: TGTGCCAGCAGCTTAGAGGGTCTTACAGATACGCAGTATTTT. It is translated as CASSLEGLTDTQYF.

This clone was observed once. The rearrangement links TRBV28 to TRBJ1-4, with a weak D call TRBD1 (5 bases). Germline CDR1 MDHEN, CDR2 SYDVKM. Deletions cut 7 bases from V and 3 bases from J, with 15 bases between. The CDR3 contains 15 residues. The DNA of the CDR3 is TGTGCCAGCACCTTGCCGGGGGGGGCTAATGAAAAACTGTTTTTT. It encodes CASTLPGGANEKLFF.

The rearrangement links TRBV28 to TRBJ2-1; 9 nucleotides agree with TRBD2. Trimming removed 4 bases from V and 5 bases from J; junction bases left unmatched: 6. CDR1 and CDR2 from the germline V gene are MDHEN and SYDVKM. The CDR3 totals 15 residues. CDR3 region: CASSSTGLANNEQFF. The CDR3 coding sequence is TGTGCCAGCAGTTCTACGGGACTAGCAAACAATGAGCAGTTCTTC.

This clone was observed a handful of times. The chain couples TRBV20-1 to TRBJ1-1, with D tentatively TRBD1 (5 bases). Germline V lookup: CDR1 DFQATT, CDR2 SNEGSKA (reference sequence). The CDR3 is made up of 11 amino acids. CDR3 nucleotide sequence: TGCAGCGGCCGGGGACTCACTGAAGCTTTCTTT. Protein product: CSGRGLTEAFF.

The chain uses TRBV19 and TRBJ2-7, with 8 bases aligning to TRBD1. The junction had 7 bases not matched to a gene; V was cut back by 5 bases and J by 10 bases. Germline V gene lookup returns CDR1 LNHDA and CDR2 SQIVND (reference sequence). The CDR3 runs 12 residues. The CDR3 sequence is CASSLPDRVQYF. DNA for the CDR3: TGTGCCAGTAGTCTACCGGACAGGGTTCAGTACTTC.

The chain joins TRBV3-1 (or the pseudogene TRBV3-2) to TRBJ1-1; TRBD1 might be the D (5 bases). The CDR3 loop spans 16 amino acids. Germline lookup yields CDR1 LGHDT and CDR2 YNNKEL (reference sequence). Trimming pared 0 bases from V and 3 bases from J, leaving 14 bases between. In DNA form, the CDR3 reads TGTGCCAGCAGCCAAGATCTCGCAGGGAGCTACACTGAAGCTTTCTTT. This sequence encodes CASSQDLAGSYTEAFF.

The chain uses TRBV5-1 and TRBJ1-2; 8 bases map to TRBD1. The V and J ends lost 4 bases and 4 bases, in that order; junction bases with no gene match: 6. Germline V gene sequence: CDR1 SGHRS, CDR2 YFSETQ. The CDR3 extends over 14 amino acids. The CDR3 reads CASSIDRGSYGYTF. The CDR3 region has the DNA TGCGCCAGCAGCATCGACAGGGGTTCCTATGGCTACACCTTC.

The chain joins TRBV4-2 to TRBJ1-2, with D perhaps TRBD1 (6 bases). The length of the CDR3 is 16 residues. V was clipped by 3 bases and J by 2 bases, with 16 bases between them. Per the germline V gene, CDR1 is LGHNA and CDR2 is YNFKEQ. CDR3 in amino acids: CASSQTGTTLNYGYTF. Here the CDR3 DNA reads TGTGCCAGCAGCCAGACAGGAACCACCTTAAACTATGGCTACACCTTC.

V gene TRBV7-7 combines with J gene TRBJ2-5; 14 bases agree with TRBD2. The CDR3 has 17 residues. Per the germline V gene, CDR1 is SSHAT and CDR2 is FNYEAQ (reference sequence). V dropped 5 bases and J dropped 5; count of bases not matched to a gene: 10. CDR3 in amino acids: CASSIRLAGGQGETQYF. The CDR3 region has the DNA TGTGCCAGCAGCATTCGACTAGCGGGAGGGCAGGGGGAGACCCAGTACTTC.

The count of this clone is one. The J gene is TRBJ2-2, the V gene TRBV27; D possibly corresponds to TRBD2 (6 bases). The CDR3 runs to 14 residues. The germline V and J ends were trimmed by 6 bases and 8 bases, with 16 bases remaining between them. The V gene's germline CDR1 is MNHEY and CDR2 SMNVEV (reference sequence). The CDR3 DNA reads TGTGCCAGCAGGCTGCTCGGGGGTACGGGGGAGCTGTTTTTT. Translating gives CASRLLGGTGELFF.